The sample holds one count of the clone carrying this T cell receptor (beta chain). This CDR3 has 15 residues. Germline V gene sequence: CDR1 MDHEN, CDR2 SYDVKM. V was shortened by 5 bases and J by 4 bases, with 15 bases between the two germline ends. These data belong to a study of Graves' ophthalmopathy and Graves' hyperthyroidism. The sequenced template was RNA, covering the TCR beta CDR3 region. First-round RT-PCR relied on HTBI primers, and a second-round multiplex PCR came next. TCRdb re-derived calls from the multiplex PCR reads in MiXCR, one entry per CDR3 protein. Of roughly 420,000 distinct CDR3 sequences in the sample, roughly 21% are singletons; the top ten hold under 3%. The hyperthyroidism patients, aged 18 to 65, had been newly diagnosed, with under 2 months' duration. In this cohort, patients with other autoimmune diseases, uncontrolled infections, pregnancy or lactation were excluded. PBMCs were density-gradient isolated from around 11 ml fresh blood.

The chain joins TRBV28 to TRBJ2-4; D is possibly TRBD1 (6 bases). The sequenced sample was peripheral blood. This TCR was sampled from a woman younger than 35 with stable Graves' hyperthyroidism. CDR3 sequence reads: CASSEQQGWKNIQYF. CDR3 DNA: TGTGCCAGCAGTGAACAACAGGGATGGAAAAACATTCAGTACTTC.